The TCR beta chain under discussion was sequenced for a study of blood T cell repertoires in COVID-19. Looking at the study overall: The origin of the acute and convalescent COVID-19 samples was the United States, Italy and Spain. In each case, the material was cDNA or gDNA derived from T cells, B-cell-depleted T cells, or PBMCs.

Germline V gene sequence: CDR1 MNHEY, CDR2 SMNVEV (reference sequence). This CDR3 is 15 amino acids long. The ends lost 6 bases at V and 3 bases at J; junction bases unmatched: 9. The authors' processing: Reference gene primer amplification yielded estimated nucleated cell counts. Produced via immunoSEQ multiplex PCR; TCRdb's table is partial and in-frame only. V, J and clone size are taken as reported in that table, and D and trimming were inferred from the DNA itself. This table has some 33,000 clones, around 85% appearing once. Sequencing used peripheral blood. The TCR sequence derives from a human donor in a cohort sampled during active COVID-19. The chain employs TRBV27 and TRBJ2-7; 9 nucleotides match TRBD2. Here the CDR3 reads CASSLQAGGIYEQYF. The CDR3, as DNA: TGTGCCAGCAGCTTACAAGCGGGAGGCATCTACGAGCAGTACTTC.